This TCR beta chain is drawn from a study of tissue T cells after allogeneic stem cell transplantation. Findings and limits, study-wide: Within patients, tissue anatomy strongly shaped TCR repertoire composition. In patients and mice, blood and spleen missed much of tissue repertoire. Few T cell clones were shared across patients, but motif clusters showed tissue-specific shared signatures.

Steroid-refractory graft-versus-host disease after allogeneic hematopoietic cell transplant qualified adults for prospective research-autopsy enrollment. Every graft-versus-host disease patient had gastrointestinal disease and got several lines of graft-versus-host disease therapy. The CDR3 has 14 amino acids. Trimming cost V 6 bases and J 9 bases, with 19 bases left between them. Germline V gene data show CDR1 as SGHDT and CDR2 as YYEEEE. A word on this clone: Its target is not known.

Assay used: immunoSEQ multiplex PCR; TCRdb lists only in-frame clones, some missing. The sample carries about 3,000 clones, 55% to 65% recorded once. The genes are TRBV5-6 and TRBJ1-5; maybe TRBD1 (5 bases). The receptor was isolated from a male patient over 55 with steroid-refractory graft-versus-host disease after an allogeneic stem cell transplant. The graft donor may account for some of the T cells. The material was ascending colon tissue, obtained at autopsy. The CDR3 reads CASKLGGGFGPQHF. CDR3 coding DNA: TGTGCCAGCAAGTTGGGGGGAGGGTTTGGGCCCCAGCATTTT.